The 3 T cell receptor beta chains below all came from one sample that was sequenced in a study of blood T cell repertoires in COVID-19. Clones were read by immunoSEQ multiplex PCR, and TCRdb kept only the in-frame ones, dropping some. The sample holds 310,000 or so clones, more than 80% seen once. Sequencing was performed on PBMCs or T cells enriched from blood (not recorded which). The receptors here all came from a woman aged 25 to 39 who had recovered from COVID-19.

The rearrangement links TRBV10-3 to TRBJ2-1, with 14 bases that match TRBD2. The CDR3 has 18 residues. V dropped 6 bases and J dropped 0; count of bases not matched to a gene: 7. CDR1 ENHRY and CDR2 SYGVKD come from the germline V gene. CDR3 region: CAIRTGLAGDPSYNEQFF. CDR3 nucleotides: TGTGCCATCAGGACGGGACTAGCGGGAGACCCCTCCTACAATGAGCAGTTCTTC.

This clone was seen only once. The chain uses TRBV28 and TRBJ1-6, with D uncertain. Trimming took off 7 bases at V and 6 bases at J, with 7 bases between the two ends. This CDR3 spans 12 amino acids. Germline lookup yields CDR1 MDHEN and CDR2 SYDVKM. CDR3 sequence: CASTEGNSPLHF. The CDR3 DNA follows: TGTGCCAGCACGGAGGGTAATTCACCCCTCCACTTT.

V usage is TRBV3-1 (or the pseudogene TRBV3-2) and J usage is TRBJ2-1, with TRBD2 identical over 10 bases. The CDR3 is 16 amino acids. Per the germline V gene, CDR1 is LGHDT and CDR2 is YNNKEL (reference sequence). The trim removed 4 bases at V and 8 bases at J, leaving 11 bases unmatched. CDR3 loop: CASSLDTSGIIDEQFF. CDR3 nucleotides: TGTGCCAGCAGCCTGGACACTAGCGGGATTATCGATGAGCAGTTCTTC.